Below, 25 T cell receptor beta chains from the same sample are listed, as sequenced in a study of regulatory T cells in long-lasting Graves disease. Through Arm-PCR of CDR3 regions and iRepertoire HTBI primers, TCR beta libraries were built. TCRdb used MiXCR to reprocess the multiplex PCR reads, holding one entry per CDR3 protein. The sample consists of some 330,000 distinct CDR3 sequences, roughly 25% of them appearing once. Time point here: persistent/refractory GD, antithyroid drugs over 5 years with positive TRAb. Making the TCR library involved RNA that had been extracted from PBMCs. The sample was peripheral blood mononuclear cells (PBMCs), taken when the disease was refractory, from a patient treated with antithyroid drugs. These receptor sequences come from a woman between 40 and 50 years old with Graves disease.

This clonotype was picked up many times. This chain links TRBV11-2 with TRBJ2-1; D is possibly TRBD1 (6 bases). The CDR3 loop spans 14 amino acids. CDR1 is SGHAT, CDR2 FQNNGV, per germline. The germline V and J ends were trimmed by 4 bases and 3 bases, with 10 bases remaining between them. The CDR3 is CASSWGPGYNEQFF. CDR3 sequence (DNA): TGTGCCAGCAGCTGGGGGCCGGGCTACAATGAGCAGTTCTTC.

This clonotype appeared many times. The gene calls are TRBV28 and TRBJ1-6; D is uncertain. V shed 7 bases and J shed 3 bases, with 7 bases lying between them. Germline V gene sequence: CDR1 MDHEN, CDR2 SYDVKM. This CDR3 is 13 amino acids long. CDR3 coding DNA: TGTGCCAGCAACGAATACTATAATTCACCCCTCCACTTT. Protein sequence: CASNEYYNSPLHF.

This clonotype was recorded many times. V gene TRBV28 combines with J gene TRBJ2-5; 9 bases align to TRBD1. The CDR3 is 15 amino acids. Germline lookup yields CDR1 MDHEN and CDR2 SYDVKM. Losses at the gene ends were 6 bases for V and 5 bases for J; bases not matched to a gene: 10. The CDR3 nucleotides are TGTGCCAGCAGCTCTTCCGGGACAGGGAAGGAGACCCAGTACTTC. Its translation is CASSSSGTGKETQYF.

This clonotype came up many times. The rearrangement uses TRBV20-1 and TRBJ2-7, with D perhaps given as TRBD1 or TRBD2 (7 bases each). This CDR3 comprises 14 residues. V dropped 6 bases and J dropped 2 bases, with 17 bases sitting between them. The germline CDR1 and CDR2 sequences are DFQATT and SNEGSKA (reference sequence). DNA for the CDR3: TGCAGTGCCGGGCAGGGGGGGACCACCTACGAGCAGTACTTC. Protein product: CSAGQGGTTYEQYF.

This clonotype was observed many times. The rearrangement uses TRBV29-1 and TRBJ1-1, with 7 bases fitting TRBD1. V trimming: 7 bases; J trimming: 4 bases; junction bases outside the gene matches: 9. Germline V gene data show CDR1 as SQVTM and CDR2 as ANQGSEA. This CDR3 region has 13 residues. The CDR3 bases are TGCAGCGCCCACCGGGCAGGGGGCACTGAAGCTTTCTTT. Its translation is CSAHRAGGTEAFF.

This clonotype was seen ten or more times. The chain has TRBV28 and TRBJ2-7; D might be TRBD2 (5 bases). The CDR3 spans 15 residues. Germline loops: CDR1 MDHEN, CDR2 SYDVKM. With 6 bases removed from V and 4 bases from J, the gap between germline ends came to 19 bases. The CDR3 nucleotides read TGTGCCAGCAGCCACCAAGGCGCGGGCCCTTACGAGCAGTACTTC. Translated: CASSHQGAGPYEQYF.

CDR3 protein: CSASRGLNTGELFF. DNA of the CDR3: TGCAGTGCTAGTCGAGGATTGAACACCGGGGAGCTGTTTTTT. The chain couples TRBV20-1 to TRBJ2-2; D not resolved. The ends were cut back, 3 bases at V and 1 base at J, with 9 bases in the middle. CDR1 and CDR2 (germline): DFQATT, SNEGSKA (reference sequence). The CDR3 has 14 amino acids.

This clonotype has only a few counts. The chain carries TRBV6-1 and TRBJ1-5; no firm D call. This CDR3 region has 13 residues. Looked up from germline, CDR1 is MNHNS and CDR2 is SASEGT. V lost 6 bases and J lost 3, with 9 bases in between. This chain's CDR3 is CASRARPNQPQHF. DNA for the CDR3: TGTGCCAGCAGGGCAAGACCCAATCAGCCCCAGCATTTT.

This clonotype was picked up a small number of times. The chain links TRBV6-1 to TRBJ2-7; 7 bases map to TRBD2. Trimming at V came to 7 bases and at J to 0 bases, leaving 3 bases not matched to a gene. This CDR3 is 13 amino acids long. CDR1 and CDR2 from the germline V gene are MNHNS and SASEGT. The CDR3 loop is CASTGRLSYEQYF. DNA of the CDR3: TGTGCCAGCACCGGGAGGCTCTCCTACGAGCAGTACTTC.

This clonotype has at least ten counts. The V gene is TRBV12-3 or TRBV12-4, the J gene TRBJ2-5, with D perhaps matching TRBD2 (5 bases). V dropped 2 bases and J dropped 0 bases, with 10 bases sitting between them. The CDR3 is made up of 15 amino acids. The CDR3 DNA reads TGTGCCAGCAGTTTACGAGGGCAGAACCAAGAGACCCAGTACTTC. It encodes CASSLRGQNQETQYF.

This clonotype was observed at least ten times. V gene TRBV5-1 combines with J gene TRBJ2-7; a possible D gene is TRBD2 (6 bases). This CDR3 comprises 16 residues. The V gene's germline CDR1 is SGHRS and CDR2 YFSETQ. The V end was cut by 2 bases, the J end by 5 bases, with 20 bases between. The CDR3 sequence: CASSFPSGGGKDEQYF. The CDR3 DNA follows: TGCGCCAGCAGCTTCCCAAGTGGAGGCGGGAAGGACGAGCAGTACTTC.

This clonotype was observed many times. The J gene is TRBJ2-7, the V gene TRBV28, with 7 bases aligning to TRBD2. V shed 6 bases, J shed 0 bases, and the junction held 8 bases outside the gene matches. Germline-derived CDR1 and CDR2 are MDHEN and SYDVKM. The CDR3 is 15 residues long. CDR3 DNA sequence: TGTGCCAGCAGGGATACTAGCGCGAGCTCCTACGAGCAGTACTTC. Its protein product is CASRDTSASSYEQYF.

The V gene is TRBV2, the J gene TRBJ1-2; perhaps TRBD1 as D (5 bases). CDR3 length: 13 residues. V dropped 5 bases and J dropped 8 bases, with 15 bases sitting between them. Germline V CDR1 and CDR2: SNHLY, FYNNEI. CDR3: CASSKRGYNGYTF. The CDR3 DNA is TGTGCCAGCAGTAAAAGGGGATATAACGGCTACACCTTC.

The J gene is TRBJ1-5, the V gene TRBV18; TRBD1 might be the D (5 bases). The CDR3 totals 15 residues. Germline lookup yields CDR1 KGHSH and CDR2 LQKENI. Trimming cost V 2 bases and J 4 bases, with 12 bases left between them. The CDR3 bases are TGTGCCAGCTCACCATCGGCAGGGTGGAATCAGCCCCAGCATTTT. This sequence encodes CASSPSAGWNQPQHF. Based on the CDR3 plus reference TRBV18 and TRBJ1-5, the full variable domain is NAGVMQNPRHLVRRRGQEARLRCSPMKGHSHVYWYRQLPEEGLKFMVYLQKENIIDESGMPKERFSAEFPKEGPSILRIQQVVRGDSAAYFCASSPSAGWNQPQHFGDGTRLSIL.

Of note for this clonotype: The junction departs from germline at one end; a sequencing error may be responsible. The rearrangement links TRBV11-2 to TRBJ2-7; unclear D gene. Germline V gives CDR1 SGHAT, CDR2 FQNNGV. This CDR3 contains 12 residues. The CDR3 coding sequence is TGTGCCAGCAGCCGCGATCCCTACGAGCAGTGCTTC. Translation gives CASSRDPYEQCF.

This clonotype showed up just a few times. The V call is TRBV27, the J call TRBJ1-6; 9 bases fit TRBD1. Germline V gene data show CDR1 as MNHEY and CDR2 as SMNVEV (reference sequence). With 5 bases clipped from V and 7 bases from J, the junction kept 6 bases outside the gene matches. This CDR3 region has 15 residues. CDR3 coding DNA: TGTGCCAGCAGTAGTGACAGGGGGTGGAATTCACCCCTCCACTTT. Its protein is CASSSDRGWNSPLHF.

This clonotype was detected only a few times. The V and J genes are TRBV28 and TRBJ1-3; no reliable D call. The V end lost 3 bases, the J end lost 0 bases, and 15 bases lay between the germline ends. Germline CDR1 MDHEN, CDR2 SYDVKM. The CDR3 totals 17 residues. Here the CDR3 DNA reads TGTGCCAGCAGTTTCCTTGGGGTGGGGATCTCTGGAAACACCATATATTTT. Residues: CASSFLGVGISGNTIYF.

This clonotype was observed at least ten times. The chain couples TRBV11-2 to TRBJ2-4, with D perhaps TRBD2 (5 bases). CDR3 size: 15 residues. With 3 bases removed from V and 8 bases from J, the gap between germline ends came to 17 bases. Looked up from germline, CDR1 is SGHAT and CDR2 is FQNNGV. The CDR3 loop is CASSFAGPPTDIQYF. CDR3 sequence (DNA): TGTGCCAGCAGCTTTGCGGGCCCCCCGACGGACATTCAGTACTTC. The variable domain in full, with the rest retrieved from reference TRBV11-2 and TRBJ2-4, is EAGVAQSPRYKIIEKRQSVAFWCNPISGHATLYWYQQILGQGPKLLIQFQNNGVVDDSQLPKDRFSAERLKGVDSTLKIQPAKLEDSAVYLCASSFAGPPTDIQYFGAGTRLSVL.

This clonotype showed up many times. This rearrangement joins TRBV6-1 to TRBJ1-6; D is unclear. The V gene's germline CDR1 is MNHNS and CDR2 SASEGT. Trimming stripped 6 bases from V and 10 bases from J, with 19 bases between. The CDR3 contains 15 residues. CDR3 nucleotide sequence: TGTGCCAGCAGGAACACACCGGGTGTCACCTCACCCCTCCACTTT. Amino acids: CASRNTPGVTSPLHF.

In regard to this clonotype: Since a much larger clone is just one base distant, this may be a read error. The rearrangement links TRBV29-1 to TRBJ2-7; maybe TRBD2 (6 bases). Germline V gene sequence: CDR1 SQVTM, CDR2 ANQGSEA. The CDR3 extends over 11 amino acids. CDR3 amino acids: CRVDWRAEQYF. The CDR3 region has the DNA TGCAGAGTTGACTGGAGGGCCGAGCAGTACTTC.

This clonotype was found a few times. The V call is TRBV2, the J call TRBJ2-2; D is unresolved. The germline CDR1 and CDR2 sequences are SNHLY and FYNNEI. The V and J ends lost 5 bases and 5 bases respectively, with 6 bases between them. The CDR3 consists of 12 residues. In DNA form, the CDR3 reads TGTGCCAGCAGTTCAGTGACCGGGGAGCTGTTTTTT. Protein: CASSSVTGELFF.

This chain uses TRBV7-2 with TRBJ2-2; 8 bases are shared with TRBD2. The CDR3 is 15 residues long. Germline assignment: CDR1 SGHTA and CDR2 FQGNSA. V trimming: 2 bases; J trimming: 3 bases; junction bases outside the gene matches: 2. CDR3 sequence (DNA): TGTGCCAGCAGCTTAAGCGGGAGCCACACCGGGGAGCTGTTTTTT. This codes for CASSLSGSHTGELFF.

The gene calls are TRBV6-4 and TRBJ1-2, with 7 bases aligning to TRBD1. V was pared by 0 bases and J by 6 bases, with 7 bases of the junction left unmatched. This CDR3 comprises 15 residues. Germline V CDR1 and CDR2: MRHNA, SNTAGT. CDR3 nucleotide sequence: TGTGCCAGCAGTGACTCTGGGAAAGGGGGCAATGGCTACACCTTC. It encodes CASSDSGKGGNGYTF.

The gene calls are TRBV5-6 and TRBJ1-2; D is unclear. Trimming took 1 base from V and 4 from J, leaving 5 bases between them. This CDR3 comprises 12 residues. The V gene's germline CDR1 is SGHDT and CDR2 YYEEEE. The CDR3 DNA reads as TGTGCCAGCAGCTTGTCCCTCTATGGCTACACCTTC. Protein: CASSLSLYGYTF.

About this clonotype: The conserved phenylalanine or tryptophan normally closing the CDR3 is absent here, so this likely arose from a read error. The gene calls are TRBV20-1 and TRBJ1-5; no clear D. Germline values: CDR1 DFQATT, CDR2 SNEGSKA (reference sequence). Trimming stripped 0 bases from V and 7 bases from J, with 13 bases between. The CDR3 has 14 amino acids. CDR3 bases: TGCAGTGCTAGAGAAGCACAGCCGCCCCAGCCCCAGCATCTT. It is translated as CSAREAQPPQPQHL.